Below are 10 T cell receptor beta chains sequenced from a single sample in a study of blood T cell repertoires in COVID-19. Repertoires were generated with immunoSEQ multiplex PCR, while TCRdb's copy carries only in-frame clones and drops some. The sample comprises some 130,000 clones, around 85% of which are singletons, and roughly 18% rests with the top ten. Specimen: peripheral blood. Receptors were obtained from a woman aged 45 to 65 who had recovered from COVID-19.

The chain has TRBV5-1 and TRBJ2-5; 10 bases align to TRBD1. The V and J ends lost 4 bases and 10 bases, in that order; junction bases with no gene match: 10. This CDR3 has 14 residues. The germline CDR1 and CDR2 sequences are SGHRS and YFSETQ. The CDR3 DNA is TGCGCCAGCAGCAGGGGGACAGGGGAGTATTACCAGTACTTC. Translating it yields CASSRGTGEYYQYF.

V gene TRBV23-1 combines with J gene TRBJ2-7; tentative D call: TRBD1 (6 bases). TRBV23-1 is marked as an open reading frame, function uncertain. The CDR3 contains 17 residues. V shed 6 bases and J shed 0 bases, with 21 bases lying between them. The CDR3 region is CASSPGVGQCSSYEQYF. For the CDR3, the DNA is TGCGCCAGCAGCCCAGGGGTCGGACAGTGTAGCTCCTACGAGCAGTACTTC.

The V gene is TRBV11-3, the J gene TRBJ2-5, with 14 nucleotides matching TRBD2. Germline CDR1 SGHNT, CDR2 YENEEA. The CDR3 is 17 residues long. The V and J ends lost 5 bases and 5 bases, in that order; junction bases with no gene match: 10. The CDR3 reads CASSQGGLAGGGETQYF. CDR3 nucleotides: TGTGCCAGCAGCCAAGGAGGACTAGCGGGGGGCGGGGAGACCCAGTACTTC.

The rearrangement uses TRBV5-1 and TRBJ1-1, with D uncertain. CDR1 is SGHRS and CDR2 is YFSETQ in the germline V gene. The CDR3 extends over 15 amino acids. Trimming took off 3 bases at V and 1 base at J, with 13 bases between the two ends. The CDR3 coding sequence is TGCGCCAGCAGCTCCCCAGCTAGCACGAACACTGAAGCTTTCTTT. It translates to CASSSPASTNTEAFF.

The chain is built from TRBV4-1 and TRBJ1-4; D is unresolved. This CDR3 has 12 residues. Germline lookup yields CDR1 MGHRA and CDR2 YSYEKL. V lost 0 bases to trimming and J lost 12 bases, with 8 bases between them. The CDR3 DNA reads as TGCGCCAGCAGCCAAGACACCGAGGAACTGTTTTTT. Protein sequence: CASSQDTEELFF.

J is TRBJ2-7 and V is TRBV11-2; 11 nucleotides align to TRBD2. CDR1 is SGHAT, CDR2 FQNNGV, per germline. V shed 7 bases and J 4 bases; nucleotides not matched to a gene: 12. The CDR3 spans 16 residues. CDR3 amino acids: CASTWSRLAGSYEQYF. The CDR3 region has the DNA TGTGCCAGCACTTGGAGTCGACTAGCGGGATCATACGAGCAGTACTTC.

The chain joins TRBV5-1 to TRBJ2-5; TRBD2 might be the D (6 bases). Looked up from germline, CDR1 is SGHRS and CDR2 is YFSETQ. V gave up 4 bases and J gave up 7 bases, with 14 bases separating them. This CDR3 region has 13 residues. The CDR3 loop is CASSPGTGGTQYF. CDR3 coding DNA: TGCGCCAGCAGCCCCGGGACTGGAGGGACCCAGTACTTC.

This clone showed up just once. V gene TRBV19 combines with J gene TRBJ1-2; a weak D match, TRBD1 (6 bases). The CDR3 is made up of 14 amino acids. V was shortened by 1 base and J by 4 bases, with 10 bases between the two germline ends. CDR1 and CDR2 from the germline V gene are LNHDA and SQIVND (reference sequence). The CDR3 nucleotides read TGTGCCAGTAGTATAGTGGGGGCAGCCTATGGCTACACCTTC. It yields the protein CASSIVGAAYGYTF.

The chain employs TRBV5-6 and TRBJ1-4; D is unresolved. V lost 1 base and J lost 0, with 10 bases in between. Germline lookup yields CDR1 SGHDT and CDR2 YYEEEE. This CDR3 region has 16 residues. The CDR3 coding sequence is TGTGCCAGCAGCTTGATGGAGTTTTCAACTAATGAAAAACTGTTTTTT. Amino acid sequence: CASSLMEFSTNEKLFF. The whole variable domain, filled in from reference TRBV5-6 and TRBJ1-4, reads DAGVTQSPTHLIKTRGQQVTLRCSPKSGHDTVSWYQQALGQGPQFIFQYYEEEERQRGNFPDRFSGHQFPNYSSELNVNALLLGDSALYLCASSLMEFSTNEKLFFGSGTQLSVL.

This clone was seen once. V and J are TRBV19 and TRBJ2-4, with D perhaps matching TRBD1 (6 bases). Trimming took 6 bases from V and 0 from J, leaving 12 bases between them. CDR1 and CDR2 from the germline V gene are LNHDA and SQIVND (reference sequence). The CDR3 has 15 amino acids. In nucleotides, the CDR3 is TGTGCCAGTAGGACCGGACAGCTAGCCAAAAACATTCAGTACTTC. It yields the protein CASRTGQLAKNIQYF.